This paragraph covers one TCR beta chain sequence. Its antigen is still unknown. The source of the sample is a study of cytotoxic CD8 clonotypes in ibrutinib-treated CLL. About the research overall: IGHV unmutated about 17; relapsed/refractory 11; treatment-naive some 14. Mean yields were approximately 250,000 productive templates and over 85,000 productive rearrangements per sample. General study points: At the start, clonality exceeded age-matched healthy donors and followed circulating CD8+ T-cell counts.

The germline V gene has CDR1 SGHRS and CDR2 YFSETQ. There are 19 residues in the CDR3. The trim removed 0 bases at V and 3 bases at J, leaving 12 bases unmatched. Produced via immunoSEQ multiplex PCR; TCRdb's table is partial and in-frame only. The sample records 150,000 or so clones, about 79% being singletons. The sequence was collected from a human donor with chronic lymphocytic leukemia. V usage is TRBV5-1 and J usage is TRBJ2-7, with 13 bases aligning to TRBD2. The sample here was PBMCs, taken after 12 months of ibrutinib treatment. The CDR3 nucleotides are TGCGCCAGCAGCTTGGGACTAGCGGGAGGAAGTTTGGGAGGCTACGAGCAGTACTTC. Its translation is CASSLGLAGGSLGGYEQYF.